This entry lists 19 T cell receptor beta chains sequenced from one sample in a study of neoadjuvant nivolumab and ipilimumab in lung cancer. TCRdb's table, derived via immunoSEQ multiplex PCR, lists solely in-frame clones and lacks some. Of some 20,000 clones listed, around 79% are singletons. Material: tumor tissue, obtained after neoadjuvant nivolumab, alone or with ipilimumab, at or shortly before surgery. These receptors were obtained from an adult with non-small cell lung cancer.

The chain combines TRBV7-2 with TRBJ2-3, with TRBD2 identical over 8 bases. The CDR3 consists of 16 residues. Germline values: CDR1 SGHTA, CDR2 FQGNSA. Germline trimming cut 9 bases from V and 4 bases from J; bases unmatched to any gene: 15. CDR3 amino acids: CASSRGGPRRPDTQYF. The CDR3 DNA is TGTGCCAGTTCCCGGGGGGGGCCGAGGCGTCCAGATACGCAGTATTTT.

The J gene is TRBJ2-7, the V gene TRBV5-5, with 9 bases matching TRBD1. V shed 5 bases, J shed 0 bases, and the junction held 9 bases outside the gene matches. The CDR3 extends over 16 amino acids. Germline-derived CDR1 and CDR2 are SGHKS and YYEKEE (reference sequence). The CDR3 sequence: CASSEWDRASSYEQYF. The CDR3 DNA is TGTGCCAGCAGTGAATGGGACAGGGCCTCCTCCTACGAGCAGTACTTC.

The V call is TRBV18, the J call TRBJ2-2, with 8 bases fitting TRBD1. The length of the CDR3 is 14 residues. Germline CDR1 KGHSH, CDR2 LQKENI. The J segment lost 6 bases and the V segment lost 6 bases, leaving 6 bases of the junction unmatched. The CDR3 sequence is CASSNQGAPGELFF. The CDR3 DNA sequence: TGTGCCAGCTCCAATCAGGGGGCGCCCGGGGAGCTGTTTTTT.

This rearrangement joins TRBV4-3 to TRBJ1-2; D remains ambiguous. Trimming cost V 1 base and J 0 bases, with 9 bases left between them. This CDR3 comprises 15 residues. Germline CDR1 is LGHNA and CDR2 is YSLEER. The DNA for the CDR3 is TGCGCCAGCAGCCAAGCCCGCAGGTCTAACTATGGCTACACCTTC. It yields the protein CASSQARRSNYGYTF.

This chain connects TRBV15 to TRBJ2-1; TRBD1 aligns across 9 bases. CDR1 LNHNV and CDR2 YYDKDF come from the germline V gene (reference sequence). V trimming: 3 bases; J trimming: 4 bases; junction bases outside the gene matches: 1. CDR3 length: 14 amino acids. DNA of the CDR3: TGTGCCACCAGCAGCGGGACAGGGTACAATGAGCAGTTCTTC. This sequence encodes CATSSGTGYNEQFF.

This chain connects TRBV9 to TRBJ1-1, with D unclear. Germline V gives CDR1 SGDLS, CDR2 YYNGEE. The CDR3 is made up of 14 amino acids. V was shortened by 0 bases and J by 4 bases, with 10 bases between the two germline ends. The CDR3 loop reads CASSVDPLSTEAFF. The CDR3 coding sequence is TGTGCCAGCAGCGTAGATCCTCTTAGCACTGAAGCTTTCTTT.

Only one count was recorded for this clone. The rearrangement links TRBV5-6 to TRBJ2-3, with D possibly called TRBD1 or TRBD2 (5 bases each). Germline values: CDR1 SGHDT, CDR2 YYEEEE. This CDR3 is 15 amino acids long. V was clipped by 1 base and J by 2 bases, with 11 bases between them. In DNA, the CDR3 is TGTGCCAGCAGCTTGTGGGGGAAGATCACAGATACGCAGTATTTT. This gives the protein CASSLWGKITDTQYF.

This clone was counted between two and nine times. This rearrangement joins TRBV5-1 to TRBJ2-4; tentative D call: TRBD1 (7 bases). CDR3 length equals 15 residues. V lost 4 bases and J lost 6, with 17 bases in between. CDR1 SGHRS and CDR2 YFSETQ come from the germline V gene. CDR3 in amino acids: CASSRAQGGTNIQYF. In DNA, the CDR3 is TGCGCCAGCAGCCGGGCGCAGGGGGGTACAAACATTCAGTACTTC.

This clone has just a few counts. A read error may account for a junction end that differs from germline. The chain joins TRBV11-2 to TRBJ2-7; 13 bases align to TRBD2. The length of the CDR3 is 13 residues. Germline V gives CDR1 SGHAT, CDR2 FQNNGV. The CDR3, as DNA: TGTGCCAGCAGCTTAGGACTAGCGGGGGGCAGGGTCTTC. It specifies CASSLGLAGGRVF.

The CDR3 sequence is CASSSGQGNEKLFF. For the CDR3, the DNA is TGTGCCAGCAGCTCCGGACAGGGAAATGAAAAACTGTTTTTT. V usage is TRBV7-9 and J usage is TRBJ1-4; 8 bases line up with TRBD1. This CDR3 is built from 14 residues. V shed 4 bases, J shed 5 bases, and the junction held 3 bases outside the gene matches. From germline, CDR1 is SEHNR and CDR2 FQNEAQ (reference sequence).

The rearrangement joins TRBV11-2 to TRBJ2-1, with D unresolved. V dropped 0 bases and J dropped 6 bases, with 6 bases sitting between them. The CDR3 loop spans 13 amino acids. Germline CDR1 SGHAT, CDR2 FQNNGV. This CDR3 reads CASSLETSNEQFF. DNA of the CDR3: TGTGCCAGCAGCTTAGAAACTTCCAATGAGCAGTTCTTC.

The rearrangement links TRBV11-3 to TRBJ2-1, with unresolved D. V was trimmed by 4 bases and J by 10 bases, leaving 14 bases between them. Germline V lookup: CDR1 SGHNT, CDR2 YENEEA. The CDR3 has 13 residues. The CDR3 protein is CASSSTRVTEQFF. As DNA, the CDR3 is TGTGCCAGCAGCTCGACACGGGTCACAGAGCAGTTCTTC. Looking up the rest from reference TRBV11-3 and TRBJ2-1 gives the full variable domain: EAGVVQSPRYKIIEKKQPVAFWCNPISGHNTLYWYLQNLGQGPELLIRYENEEAVDDSQLPKDRFSAERLKGVDSTLKIQPAELGDSAVYLCASSSTRVTEQFFGPGTRLTVL.

The genes are TRBV10-3 and TRBJ1-2; 8 nucleotides agree with TRBD1. The trim removed 2 bases at V and 6 bases at J, leaving 5 bases unmatched. The CDR3 is 14 residues long. Per the germline V gene, CDR1 is ENHRY and CDR2 is SYGVKD. CDR3 nucleotide sequence: TGTGCCATCAGTGAGATGACAGGGGCAGATGGCTACACCTTC. This sequence encodes CAISEMTGADGYTF.

This clone appeared once. The rearrangement joins TRBV25-1 to TRBJ1-5, with TRBD1 matching 7 bases. The trim removed 5 bases at V and 5 bases at J, leaving 3 bases unmatched. Germline V gives CDR1 MGHDK, CDR2 SYGVNS. The CDR3 runs 13 residues. The CDR3 loop is CASSFGTDQPQHF. CDR3 nucleotides: TGTGCCAGCAGTTTTGGGACAGATCAGCCCCAGCATTTT.

The chain links TRBV5-1 to TRBJ1-5, with no clear D. Germline-derived CDR1 and CDR2 are SGHRS and YFSETQ. V lost 7 bases and J 0 bases, leaving 11 bases between the germline ends. The CDR3 contains 14 residues. The CDR3 nucleotides read TGCGCCAGCTCCATGGCAGATAGCAATCAGCCCCAGCATTTT. It translates to CASSMADSNQPQHF.

By share of the sample, this clone is medium-sized. The chain has TRBV29-1 and TRBJ2-7; D gene unclear. Trimming removed 5 bases from V and 1 base from J, with 9 bases in between. CDR3 length: 12 amino acids. The germline V gene has CDR1 SQVTM and CDR2 ANQGSEA. Here the CDR3 DNA reads TGCAGCGTTTCTGGGCAGTCCTACGAGCAGTACTTC. Its protein is CSVSGQSYEQYF.

The genes are TRBV7-9 and TRBJ1-6; perhaps TRBD1 as D (6 bases). The CDR3 runs to 14 residues. With 4 bases removed from V and 4 bases from J, the gap between germline ends came to 8 bases. From germline, CDR1 is SEHNR and CDR2 FQNEAQ (reference sequence). CDR3 coding DNA: TGTGCCAGCAGCTCAGACAGGTATAATTCACCCCTCCACTTT. Translating it yields CASSSDRYNSPLHF. The entire variable domain, with the rest obtained from reference TRBV7-9 and TRBJ1-6, is as follows: DTGVSQNPRHKITKRGQNVTFRCDPISEHNRLYWYRQTLGQGPEFLTYFQNEAQLEKSRLLSDRFSAERPKGSFSTLEIQRTEQGDSAMYLCASSSDRYNSPLHFGNGTRLTVT.

The V call is TRBV13, the J call TRBJ1-2; D may be TRBD1 (5 bases). Germline lookup yields CDR1 PRHDT and CDR2 FYEKMQ (reference sequence). The CDR3 has 14 amino acids. V lost 4 bases and J 8 bases, leaving 17 bases between the germline ends. The CDR3 DNA follows: TGTGCCAGCAGCTCGACAGACACTATGGGCGGCTACACCTTC. Translating it yields CASSSTDTMGGYTF.

This chain links TRBV27 with TRBJ2-7; D may be TRBD2 (6 bases). CDR1 and CDR2 (germline): MNHEY, SMNVEV (reference sequence). With 8 bases removed from V and 3 bases from J, the gap between germline ends came to 17 bases. CDR3 length: 14 amino acids. The CDR3 sequence is CASQGLKGFYEQYF. CDR3 DNA sequence: TGTGCCAGCCAAGGACTAAAAGGCTTCTACGAGCAGTACTTC.